This is a list of T cell receptor beta chains from one sample in a study of blood T cell repertoires in COVID-19. Profiled with immunoSEQ multiplex PCR; TCRdb holds only in-frame clones, not every one. This sample has roughly 210,000 clones, with approximately 90% found just once. Input material: peripheral blood. The receptors were sampled from a man aged 65 to 79 with acute or convalescent COVID-19. Each CDR3 is given with its conserved first and last residue. The D gene is left open where the match is weak. Clone size is shown for a subset of rows, as once, few, many or a class of expanded clone.

>.|.|TRBV6-6|TRBJ1-1
TGTGCCAGCAGTTACCTTGGTTCGGGCACTGAAGCTTTCTTT
CASSYLGSGTEAFF
>TRBD1|.|TRBV5-1|TRBJ2-4
TGCGCCAGCAGCTTGGGATGGACAGGGGGAGACATTCAGTACTTC
CASSLGWTGGDIQYF
>TRBD1|few|TRBV12-3/TRBV12-4|TRBJ1-5
TGTGCCAGCAGAACAGGGGTAGATCAGCCCCAGCATTTT
CASRTGVDQPQHF
>.|.|TRBV4-2|TRBJ2-7
TGTGCCAGCAGCCAAGGGGGAGTGGGGGGATTAGTTTACGAGCAGTACTTC
CASSQGGVGGLVYEQYF
>.|.|TRBV5-1|TRBJ1-6
TGCGCCAGCAGCTACTTGACAGCAGATAATTCACCCCTCCACTTT
CASSYLTADNSPLHF
>.|few|TRBV19|TRBJ1-2
TGTGCCAGTAGTACCGGGGGGAATTATGGCTACACCTTC
CASSTGGNYGYTF
>TRBD2|.|TRBV7-2|TRBJ2-3
TGTGCCAGCAGCTTAGTCAGTAGCGGGAGGGTATTCAGTCGGCGTACGCAGTATTTT
CASSLVSSGRVFSRRTQYF
>.|few|TRBV2|TRBJ1-6
TGTGCCAGCAGTGTGGACAGCACTGTGGGTTCACCCCTCCACTTT
CASSVDSTVGSPLHF
>.|.|TRBV12-3/TRBV12-4|TRBJ1-5
TGTGCCAGCAGCAAAGGGGGTAATCAGCCCCAGCATTTT
CASSKGGNQPQHF
>TRBD1|.|TRBV7-9|TRBJ2-1
TGTGCCAGCAGCCTTTTACACCGGACAGGCCTGGCAGCTGAGCAGTTCTTC
CASSLLHRTGLAAEQFF
>TRBD2|.|TRBV6-5|TRBJ2-1
TGTGCCAGCAGTTACAGGGGGCTAGCGGGAGTTGATGAGCAGTTCTTC
CASSYRGLAGVDEQFF
>.|.|TRBV19|TRBJ2-6
TGTGCCAGTAGTATTCGGGGTGGAAGCTCTGGGGCCAACGTCCTGACTTTC
CASSIRGGSSGANVLTF
>.|.|TRBV3-1/TRBV3-2|TRBJ2-5
TGTGCCAGCAGGCGTCCCGGGAACCGAGAGACCCAGTACTTC
CASRRPGNRETQYF
>.|.|TRBV18|TRBJ1-1
TGTGCCAGCTCACCGCGGCCGGGGGAAAGTGAAGCTTTCTTT
CASSPRPGESEAFF
>.|once|TRBV5-4|TRBJ1-6
TGTGCCAGCAGCCCCGCGGAGGGGTTAAATTCACCCCTCCACTTT
CASSPAEGLNSPLHF
>TRBD1|.|TRBV6-1|TRBJ2-1
TGTGCCAGCAGAGAAGACCAACAGGGGGTGTGGAATGAGCAGTTCTTC
CASREDQQGVWNEQFF